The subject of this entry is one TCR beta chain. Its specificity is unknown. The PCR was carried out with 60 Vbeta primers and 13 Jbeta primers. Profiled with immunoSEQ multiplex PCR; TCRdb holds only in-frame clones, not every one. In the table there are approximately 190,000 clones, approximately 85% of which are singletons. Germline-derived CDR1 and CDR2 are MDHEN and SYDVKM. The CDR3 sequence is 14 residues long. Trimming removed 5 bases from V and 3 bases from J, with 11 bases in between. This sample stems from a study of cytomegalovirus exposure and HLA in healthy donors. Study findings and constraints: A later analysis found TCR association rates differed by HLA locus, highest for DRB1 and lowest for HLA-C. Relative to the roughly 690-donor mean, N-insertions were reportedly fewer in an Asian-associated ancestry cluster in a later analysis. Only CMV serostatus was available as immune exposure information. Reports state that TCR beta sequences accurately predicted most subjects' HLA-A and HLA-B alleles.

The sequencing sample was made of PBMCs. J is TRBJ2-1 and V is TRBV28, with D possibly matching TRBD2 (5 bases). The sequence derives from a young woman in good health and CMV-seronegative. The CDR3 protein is CASSLPTSYNEQFF. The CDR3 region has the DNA TGTGCCAGCAGTCTCCCCACTAGCTACAATGAGCAGTTCTTC.